The 9 T cell receptor beta chains in this list originate from one sample, sequenced in a study of neoadjuvant anti-PD-1 for oral cavity cancer (dated by TCRdb to the early 2020s). Receptor libraries were prepared by the immunoSEQ multiplex PCR assay. TCRdb took over this immuneACCESS table, retaining in-frame rearrangements with V and J assigned. Such tables are incomplete; in checked studies, under half of the missing clones stem from an unresolved V gene, and the remainder is unexplained. This sample gives 75,000 to 100,000 clones in total; under 90% of them show up just once. Clones ranked in the top ten supply 3.1% of the sample. Explained via the paper, the time point label denotes: before neoadjuvant nivolumab. The input for sequencing was PBMCs, taken before nivolumab (anti-PD-1) treatment. The receptors originated from a person aged 40 to 85 with oral cavity squamous cell carcinoma.

This clone was recorded a few times. The chain joins TRBV14 to TRBJ2-1, with D uncertain. This CDR3 is built from 14 residues. Germline V CDR1 and CDR2: SGHDN, FVKESK. Trimming pared 2 bases from V and 6 bases from J, leaving 11 bases between. The CDR3 spells CASSQKNFPNEQFF. The CDR3 DNA reads as TGTGCCAGCAGCCAAAAGAATTTTCCCAATGAGCAGTTCTTC.

The genes are TRBV4-1 and TRBJ2-5; D is possibly TRBD2 (6 bases). Germline CDR1 MGHRA, CDR2 YSYEKL. The CDR3 runs to 15 residues. V shed 0 bases and J shed 8 bases, with 16 bases lying between them. DNA for the CDR3: TGCGCCAGCAGCCAAGATTTAGGAGGGCGGGCCACCCAGTACTTC. It codes for CASSQDLGGRATQYF.

This rearrangement joins TRBV25-1 to TRBJ2-6; D gene ambiguous. Germline V gene sequence: CDR1 MGHDK, CDR2 SYGVNS. V lost 1 base and J lost 0, with 4 bases in between. The CDR3 totals 15 residues. CDR3 nucleotide sequence: TGTGCCAGCAGTGAATTCAGCTCTGGGGCCAACGTCCTGACTTTC. This translates into CASSEFSSGANVLTF. Full variable domain (rest looked up from reference TRBV25-1 and TRBJ2-6): EADIYQTPRYLVIGTGKKITLECSQTMGHDKMYWYQQDPGMELHLIHYSYGVNSTEKGDLSSESTVSRIRTEHFPLTLESARPSHTSQYLCASSEFSSGANVLTFGAGSRLTVL.

This clone was counted only a few times. The chain has TRBV5-4 and TRBJ1-3; 7 bases are a match to TRBD1. With 0 bases clipped from V and 0 bases from J, the junction kept 3 bases outside the gene matches. The CDR3 is 16 amino acids. CDR1 and CDR2 from the germline V gene are SGHNT and YYREEE (reference sequence). This chain's CDR3 is CASSLGQGVSGNTIYF. For the CDR3, the DNA is TGTGCCAGCAGCTTGGGACAGGGCGTCTCTGGAAACACCATATATTTT.

This rearrangement joins TRBV5-1 to TRBJ2-7, with 9 bases lining up with TRBD1. Germline lookup yields CDR1 SGHRS and CDR2 YFSETQ. CDR3 length equals 15 residues. The J segment lost 1 base and the V segment lost 5 bases, leaving 7 bases of the junction unmatched. Written as DNA, the CDR3 is TGCGCCAGCAGACAGGGGGCGTTCTCTTCCTACGAGCAGTACTTC. This codes for CASRQGAFSSYEQYF.

The rearrangement links TRBV28 to TRBJ1-3; perhaps TRBD1 as D (5 bases). CDR3 size: 15 residues. Germline V gene lookup returns CDR1 MDHEN and CDR2 SYDVKM. Deletions cut 6 bases from V and 4 bases from J, with 16 bases between. The CDR3 loop is CASSSGRVGGNTIYF. As DNA, the CDR3 is TGTGCCAGCAGCTCAGGCAGGGTCGGCGGAAACACCATATATTTT. The variable domain in full, completed from reference TRBV28 and TRBJ1-3, reads DVKVTQSSRYLVKRTGEKVFLECVQDMDHENMFWYRQDPGLGLRLIYFSYDVKMKEKGDIPEGYSVSREKKERFSLILESASTNQTSMYLCASSSGRVGGNTIYFGEGSWLTVV.

V gene TRBV11-3 combines with J gene TRBJ2-2, with D possibly TRBD2 on 6 matching bases. Germline CDR1 reads SGHNT; CDR2 reads YENEEA. The CDR3 loop spans 16 amino acids. Trimming cost V 8 bases and J 7 bases, with 23 bases left between them. Here the CDR3 reads CASSYRGSENLGELFF. CDR3 coding DNA: TGTGCCAGCTCCTACCGGGGGTCGGAGAATCTCGGGGAGCTGTTTTTT.

The chain is built from TRBV4-1 and TRBJ2-3, with 9 positions matching TRBD2. There are 16 residues in the CDR3. CDR1 is MGHRA and CDR2 is YSYEKL in the germline V gene. Trimming at V came to 3 bases and at J to 4 bases, leaving 8 bases not matched to a gene. This CDR3 reads CASSHVAGVGSDTQYF. CDR3 bases: TGCGCCAGCAGCCACGTAGCGGGAGTGGGGTCAGATACGCAGTATTTT.

The chain couples TRBV10-1 to TRBJ1-5, with D perhaps matching TRBD1 (5 bases). The CDR3 has 15 residues. V lost 2 bases, J lost 5 bases, and 13 bases lay in between. Germline V gene sequence: CDR1 WNHNN, CDR2 SYGVQD (reference sequence). The DNA of the CDR3 is TGCGCCAGCAGTGAGGGGACGACGGGGGATCAGCCCCAGCATTTT. This gives the protein CASSEGTTGDQPQHF.